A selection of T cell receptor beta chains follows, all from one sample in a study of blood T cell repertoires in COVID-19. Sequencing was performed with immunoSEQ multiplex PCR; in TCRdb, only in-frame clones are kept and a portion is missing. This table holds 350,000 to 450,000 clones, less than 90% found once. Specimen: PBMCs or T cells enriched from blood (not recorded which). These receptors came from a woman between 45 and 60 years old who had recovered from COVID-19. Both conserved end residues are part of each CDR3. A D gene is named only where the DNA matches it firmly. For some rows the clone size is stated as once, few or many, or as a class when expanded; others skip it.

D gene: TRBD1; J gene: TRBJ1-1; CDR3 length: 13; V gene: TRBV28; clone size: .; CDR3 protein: CAILDRTNTEAFF; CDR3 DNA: TGTGCCATTCTGGACAGGACGAACACTGAAGCTTTCTTT
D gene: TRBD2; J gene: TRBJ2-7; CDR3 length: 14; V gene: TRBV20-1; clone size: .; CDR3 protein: CSASRLAVSYEQYF; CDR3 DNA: TGCAGTGCTAGTCGACTAGCAGTGTCCTACGAGCAGTACTTC
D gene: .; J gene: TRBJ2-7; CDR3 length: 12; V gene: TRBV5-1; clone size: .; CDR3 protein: CASSGSGYEQYF; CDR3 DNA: TGCGCCAGCAGCGGCAGCGGGTACGAGCAGTACTTC
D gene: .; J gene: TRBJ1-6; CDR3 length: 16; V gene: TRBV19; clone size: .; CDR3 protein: CASSSYPGQGNSPLHF; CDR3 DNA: TGTGCCAGTAGTTCCTACCCTGGGCAGGGGAATTCACCCCTCCACTTT
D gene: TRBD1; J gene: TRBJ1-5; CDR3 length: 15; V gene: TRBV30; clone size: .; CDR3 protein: CAWSRTGGSNQPQHF; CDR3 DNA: TGTGCCTGGAGTCGAACAGGGGGCTCGAATCAGCCCCAGCATTTT
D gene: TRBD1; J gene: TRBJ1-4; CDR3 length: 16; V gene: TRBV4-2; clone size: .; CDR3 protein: CASSQEGGTGTEKLFF; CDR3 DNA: TGTGCCAGCAGCCAAGAGGGGGGGACAGGGACAGAAAAACTGTTTTTT
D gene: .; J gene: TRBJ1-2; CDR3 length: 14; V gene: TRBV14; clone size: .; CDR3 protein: CASSQAELFYGYTF; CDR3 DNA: TGTGCCAGCAGCCAAGCCGAGCTTTTTTATGGCTACACCTTC
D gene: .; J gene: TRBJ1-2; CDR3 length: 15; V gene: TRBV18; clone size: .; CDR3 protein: CASSPIRDTNYGYTF; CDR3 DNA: TGTGCCAGCTCACCAATCAGGGATACTAACTATGGCTACACCTTC
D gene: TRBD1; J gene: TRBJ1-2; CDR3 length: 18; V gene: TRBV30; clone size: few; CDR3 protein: CAWSVKGPGQGRGNGYTF; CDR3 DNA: TGTGCCTGGAGTGTAAAAGGCCCGGGACAGGGGAGGGGGAATGGCTACACCTTC
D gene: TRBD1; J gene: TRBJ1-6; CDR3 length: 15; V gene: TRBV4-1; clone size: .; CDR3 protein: CASSQDRGANSPLHF; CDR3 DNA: TGCGCCAGCAGCCAAGACAGGGGGGCTAATTCACCCCTCCACTTT
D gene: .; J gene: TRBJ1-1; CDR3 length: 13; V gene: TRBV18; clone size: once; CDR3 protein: CASSSGMNTEAFF; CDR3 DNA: TGTGCCAGCTCTTCCGGGATGAACACTGAAGCTTTCTTT
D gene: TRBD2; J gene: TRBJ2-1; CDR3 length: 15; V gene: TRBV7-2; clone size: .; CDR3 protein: CASSLGTSDYNEQFF; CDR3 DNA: TGTGCCAGCAGCCTCGGGACTAGCGACTACAATGAGCAGTTCTTC
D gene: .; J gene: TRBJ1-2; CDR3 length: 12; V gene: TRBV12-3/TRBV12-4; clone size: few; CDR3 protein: CASSLGSYGYTF; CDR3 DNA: TGTGCCAGCAGTTTGGGCAGTTATGGCTACACCTTC
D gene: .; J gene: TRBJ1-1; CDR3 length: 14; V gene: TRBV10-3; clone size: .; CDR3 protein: CAISERWRDTEAFF; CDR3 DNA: TGTGCCATCAGTGAGAGGTGGCGGGACACTGAAGCTTTCTTT
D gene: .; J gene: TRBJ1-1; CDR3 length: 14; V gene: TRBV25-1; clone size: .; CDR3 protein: CASTGGAWGTEAFF; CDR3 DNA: TGTGCCAGCACTGGGGGGGCCTGGGGCACTGAAGCTTTCTTT
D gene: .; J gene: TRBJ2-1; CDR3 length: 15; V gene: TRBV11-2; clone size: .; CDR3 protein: CASSFSGVSYNEQFF; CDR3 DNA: TGTGCCAGCAGCTTTAGCGGAGTCTCCTACAATGAGCAGTTCTTC
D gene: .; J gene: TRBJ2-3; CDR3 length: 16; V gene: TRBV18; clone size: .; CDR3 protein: CASSFTGMSSTDTQYF; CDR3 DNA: TGTGCCAGCTCATTCACAGGGATGTCTAGCACAGATACGCAGTATTTT
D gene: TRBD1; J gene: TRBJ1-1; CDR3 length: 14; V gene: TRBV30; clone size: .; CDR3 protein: CAWRAGTGNTEAFF; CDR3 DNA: TGTGCCTGGAGAGCCGGGACAGGGAACACTGAAGCTTTCTTT
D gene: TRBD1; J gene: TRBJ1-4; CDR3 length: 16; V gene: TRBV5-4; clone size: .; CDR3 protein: CASSFQTQGANEKLFF; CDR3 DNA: TGTGCCAGCAGCTTCCAGACACAGGGGGCTAATGAAAAACTGTTTTTT
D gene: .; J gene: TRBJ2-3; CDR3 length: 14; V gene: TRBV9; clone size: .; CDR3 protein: CASSVASATDTQYF; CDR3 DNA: TGTGCCAGCAGCGTAGCTTCAGCGACAGATACGCAGTATTTT
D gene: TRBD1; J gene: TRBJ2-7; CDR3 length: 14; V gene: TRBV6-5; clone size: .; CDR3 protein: CASSSGQGAREQYF; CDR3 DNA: TGTGCCAGCAGCTCCGGACAGGGGGCACGGGAGCAGTACTTC
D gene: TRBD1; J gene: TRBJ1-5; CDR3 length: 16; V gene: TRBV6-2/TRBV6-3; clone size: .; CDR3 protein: CASSPHRQGRSQPQHF; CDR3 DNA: TGTGCCAGCAGTCCCCACCGACAGGGCCGGAGTCAGCCCCAGCATTTT